This entry describes one T cell receptor beta chain. The antigen remains undetermined. The ends lost 5 bases at V and 4 bases at J; junction bases unmatched: 11. The germline V gene encodes CDR1 SGHRS and CDR2 YFSETQ. The CDR3 has 15 amino acids. This PCR relied on a set of 60 Vbeta primers and 13 Jbeta primers. Only in-frame clones appear in the TCRdb table, and some are missing; sequencing was by immunoSEQ multiplex PCR. Seen here are 160,000 or so clones, about 80% observed once, and the top ten hold about 2.2%. The data are from a study of cytomegalovirus exposure and HLA in healthy donors. Study-level results: A missense variant in DCLRE1C was later tied to TCR beta V- and J-gene trimming.

The chain has TRBV5-1 and TRBJ2-7; TRBD1 matches 8 bases. Sequenced: PBMCs. This receptor was obtained from a man aged 35 to 55 in good health and CMV-seronegative. CDR3 sequence reads: CASRGQGKENYEQYF. The CDR3, as DNA: TGCGCCAGCAGAGGACAGGGTAAGGAGAATTACGAGCAGTACTTC.